These 7 T cell receptor beta chains came from one sample sequenced in a study of T cell responses to AZD1222 COVID-19 vaccine. Produced via immunoSEQ multiplex PCR; TCRdb's table is partial and in-frame only. The sample carries about 56,000 clones, approximately 86% recorded once. The starting material was peripheral blood, obtained on day 0 of AZD1222 vaccination. The receptors shown here come from an adult in good health.

The V gene is TRBV29-1, the J gene TRBJ2-1; D gene ambiguous. CDR1 is SQVTM, CDR2 ANQGSEA, per germline. Trimming stripped 4 bases from V and 5 bases from J, with 18 bases between. This CDR3 has 15 residues. The CDR3 DNA reads TGCAGCGTTGCAAATGAGGCGACGGTTAACAATGAGCAGTTCTTC. As protein: CSVANEATVNNEQFF.

The chain uses TRBV7-3 and TRBJ2-1; the D gene is possibly TRBD2 (6 bases). The V gene's germline CDR1 is SGHTA and CDR2 FQGTGA. The CDR3 spans 18 residues. V was clipped by 5 bases and J by 0 bases, with 20 bases between them. CDR3 protein: CASSPKFPGDSSYNEQFF. DNA for the CDR3: TGTGCCAGCAGCCCTAAATTCCCGGGAGATAGCTCCTACAATGAGCAGTTCTTC. The whole variable domain, remainder taken from reference TRBV7-3 and TRBJ2-1, is GAGVSQTPSNKVTEKGKYVELRCDPISGHTALYWYRQSLGQGPEFLIYFQGTGAADDSGLPNDRFFAVRPEGSVSTLKIQRTERGDSAVYLCASSPKFPGDSSYNEQFFGPGTRLTVL.

V is TRBV18 and J is TRBJ1-1; tentatively, D is TRBD1 (5 bases). The germline V gene has CDR1 KGHSH and CDR2 LQKENI. Trimming removed 3 bases from V and 2 bases from J, with 10 bases in between. This CDR3 spans 14 amino acids. CDR3 in amino acids: CASSPDGGNTEAFF. In DNA, the CDR3 is TGTGCCAGCTCACCCGACGGGGGAAACACTGAAGCTTTCTTT.

This clone was recorded a few times. V is TRBV2 and J is TRBJ1-5; perhaps TRBD1 as D (6 bases). Germline V gene lookup returns CDR1 SNHLY and CDR2 FYNNEI. The CDR3 consists of 14 residues. V gave up 8 bases and J gave up 3 bases, with 14 bases separating them. The CDR3 DNA follows: TGTGCCAGCGGAATGACAGGCGACAATCAGCCCCAGCATTTT. As protein: CASGMTGDNQPQHF.

The CDR3 sequence: CASNTPGTGNAGELFF. DNA of the CDR3: TGTGCCAGTAACACCCCAGGGACAGGTAACGCCGGGGAGCTGTTTTTT. The chain links TRBV19 to TRBJ2-2; the match to TRBD1 covers 8 bases. Unmatched junction bases numbered 13, after V lost 7 bases and J lost 6 bases. This CDR3 comprises 16 residues. CDR1 is LNHDA and CDR2 is SQIVND in the germline V gene (reference sequence).

V usage is TRBV19 and J usage is TRBJ2-7, with D perhaps matching TRBD1 (5 bases). V lost 4 bases and J 5 bases, leaving 18 bases between the germline ends. The CDR3 runs 15 residues. Germline V gene sequence: CDR1 LNHDA, CDR2 SQIVND (reference sequence). The CDR3 coding sequence is TGTGCCAGTAGTACCCAGACAGCAGCCCCCAACGAGCAGTACTTC. Translating gives CASSTQTAAPNEQYF.

The rearrangement joins TRBV6-5 to TRBJ1-4; D is unclear. Trimming pared 4 bases from V and 10 bases from J, leaving 16 bases between. CDR1 is MNHEY and CDR2 is SVGAGI in the germline V gene. This CDR3 has 14 amino acids. Here the CDR3 DNA reads TGTGCCAGCAGTTCCACCCTAGGGTGGGGAAAACTGTTTTTT. It yields the protein CASSSTLGWGKLFF.